These 11 T cell receptor beta chains share one sample of origin, sequenced in a study of OX40 agonist ivuxolimab in advanced cancers. The protocol was immunoSEQ multiplex PCR, while the TCRdb copy is restricted to in-frame clones and leaves out a portion. The sample includes roughly 64,000 clones, under 95% of them seen just once. Sample: CD4+ or CD8+ T cells sorted from blood, taken in a trial of the OX40 agonist ivuxolimab. These receptors all stem from an adult with an advanced solid tumor such as melanoma, head and neck, liver or kidney cancer.

This chain connects TRBV28 to TRBJ2-7, with D possibly being TRBD2 (6 bases). Germline lookup yields CDR1 MDHEN and CDR2 SYDVKM. This CDR3 is 14 amino acids long. The V end lost 3 bases, the J end lost 6 bases, and 15 bases lay between the germline ends. Here the CDR3 reads CASSFVTSGGEQYF. CDR3 nucleotides: TGTGCCAGCAGTTTCGTGACATCCGGGGGCGAGCAGTACTTC.

This chain uses TRBV7-3 with TRBJ1-1, with TRBD1 matching over 7 bases. J lost 4 bases, V lost 2 bases, and 4 bases had no gene match. The CDR3 spans 14 residues. Germline V gives CDR1 SGHTA, CDR2 FQGTGA. In nucleotides, the CDR3 is TGTGCCAGCAGCTTAGACAACAGGGGCACTGAAGCTTTCTTT. As protein: CASSLDNRGTEAFF.

The chain joins TRBV9 to TRBJ2-1; 14 bases match TRBD2. The V gene's germline CDR1 is SGDLS and CDR2 YYNGEE. The trim removed 2 bases at V and 7 bases at J, leaving 5 bases unmatched. This CDR3 comprises 16 residues. CDR3 loop: CASSVGTSGSGNEQFF. CDR3 DNA: TGTGCCAGCAGCGTCGGGACTAGCGGGAGTGGAAATGAGCAGTTCTTC.

The chain uses TRBV28 and TRBJ2-1; perhaps TRBD2 as D (5 bases). The CDR3 consists of 13 residues. With 9 bases removed from V and 0 bases from J, the gap between germline ends came to 9 bases. The germline CDR1 and CDR2 sequences are MDHEN and SYDVKM. The CDR3 DNA reads TGTGCCAGTAGCGCAGCCTCCTACAATGAGCAGTTCTTC. The encoded protein is CASSAASYNEQFF. Drawing the rest from reference TRBV28 and TRBJ2-1, the complete variable domain is DVKVTQSSRYLVKRTGEKVFLECVQDMDHENMFWYRQDPGLGLRLIYFSYDVKMKEKGDIPEGYSVSREKKERFSLILESASTNQTSMYLCASSAASYNEQFFGPGTRLTVL.

This chain connects TRBV7-9 to TRBJ1-2; weak D call: TRBD1 (5 bases). Looked up from germline, CDR1 is SEHNR and CDR2 is FQNEAQ (reference sequence). V lost 0 bases and J 6 bases, leaving 14 bases between the germline ends. CDR3 length equals 15 residues. CDR3 nucleotide sequence: TGTGCCAGCAGCTTAGCAATGGGGCAGGGCCATGGCTACACCTTC. It specifies CASSLAMGQGHGYTF. Complete variable domain (other parts from reference TRBV7-9 and TRBJ1-2): DTGVSQNPRHKITKRGQNVTFRCDPISEHNRLYWYRQTLGQGPEFLTYFQNEAQLEKSRLLSDRFSAERPKGSFSTLEIQRTEQGDSAMYLCASSLAMGQGHGYTFGSGTRLTVV.

The V and J genes are TRBV6-5 and TRBJ1-4, with TRBD1 matching over 8 bases. Germline-derived CDR1 and CDR2 are MNHEY and SVGAGI. CDR3 length: 15 amino acids. The V segment lost 1 base and the J segment 4 bases; nucleotides outside the gene matches: 2. CDR3: CASSYLGQVNEKLFF. DNA for the CDR3: TGTGCCAGCAGTTACTTGGGACAGGTTAATGAAAAACTGTTTTTT.

The chain couples TRBV7-9 to TRBJ1-1; D gene unclear. The length of the CDR3 is 13 residues. Germline lookup yields CDR1 SEHNR and CDR2 FQNEAQ (reference sequence). V gave up 2 bases and J gave up 4 bases, with 8 bases separating them. CDR3 sequence (DNA): TGTGCCAGCAGCTTACAACGGTCCACTGAAGCTTTCTTT. Amino acid sequence: CASSLQRSTEAFF.

V gene TRBV5-1 combines with J gene TRBJ2-1; TRBD2 is a possible D gene (6 bases). Trimming shortened V by 0 bases and J by 8 bases, and 12 bases separated the two germline ends. The V gene's germline CDR1 is SGHRS and CDR2 YFSETQ. This CDR3 region has 14 residues. CDR3 sequence: CASSLATSSYEQFF. CDR3 sequence (DNA): TGCGCCAGCAGCTTGGCGACTAGTAGCTATGAGCAGTTCTTC. The full variable domain, completed using reference TRBV5-1 and TRBJ2-1, is KAGVTQTPRYLIKTRGQQVTLSCSPISGHRSVSWYQQTPGQGLQFLFEYFSETQRNKGNFPGRFSGRQFSNSRSEMNVSTLELGDSALYLCASSLATSSYEQFFGPGTRLTVL.

This chain connects TRBV7-2 to TRBJ2-6; D unresolved. The V and J ends lost 3 bases and 1 base respectively, with 19 bases between them. Germline CDR1 and CDR2: SGHTA and FQGNSA. The CDR3 loop spans 19 amino acids. The CDR3 DNA sequence: TGTGCCAGCAGCTTCAGACAAGGTCTGATGAGATCTGGGGCCAACGTCCTGACTTTC. It translates to CASSFRQGLMRSGANVLTF.

This rearrangement joins TRBV30 to TRBJ1-4; a weak D match, TRBD1 (5 bases). Germline CDR1 and CDR2: GTSNPN and SVGIG (reference sequence). This CDR3 contains 14 residues. Trimming took off 4 bases at V and 7 bases at J, with 16 bases between the two ends. In DNA form, the CDR3 reads TGTGCCTGGACTCCGACGGGCAGGGCTGAAAAACTGTTTTTT. The encoded protein is CAWTPTGRAEKLFF.

This chain links TRBV28 with TRBJ1-2; 9 bases agree with TRBD1. Trimming removed 4 bases from V and 1 base from J; junction bases left unmatched: 7. The germline V gene has CDR1 MDHEN and CDR2 SYDVKM. This CDR3 region has 16 residues. The CDR3 loop is CASSSLGTGNNYGYTF. In nucleotides, the CDR3 is TGTGCCAGCAGTTCATTAGGGACAGGGAATAACTATGGCTACACCTTC.